One and the same sample provided the 16 T cell receptor beta chains below, sequenced in a study of PD-1 blockade in mismatch repair-deficient tumors. Some clones are missing from TCRdb's copy, which holds only in-frame ones; the method was immunoSEQ multiplex PCR. The sample yields some 100,000 clones, 82% seen once. This sample comprised peripheral blood, obtained approximately 36 weeks after starting pembrolizumab. The receptors shown here come from an adult with mismatch repair-deficient cancer.

The chain employs TRBV7-6 and TRBJ2-5; 7 positions agree with TRBD1. The CDR3 covers 14 residues. Unmatched junction bases numbered 6, after V lost 6 bases and J lost 2 bases. Germline V gene sequence: CDR1 SGHVS, CDR2 FNYEAQ. The CDR3, as DNA: TGTGCCAGCAGTCAGACAGGGAATCAAGAGACCCAGTACTTC. Its translation: CASSQTGNQETQYF. The full variable domain, rest sourced from reference TRBV7-6 and TRBJ2-5, is GAGVSQSPRYKVTKRGQDVALRCDPISGHVSLYWYRQALGQGPEFLTYFNYEAQQDKSGLPNDRFSAERPEGSISTLTIQRTEQRDSAMYRCASSQTGNQETQYFGPGTRLLVL.

This chain connects TRBV6-4 to TRBJ2-5; D is uncertain. CDR1 and CDR2 (germline): MRHNA, SNTAGT. V lost 7 bases to trimming and J lost 5 bases, with 2 bases between them. There are 9 residues in the CDR3. The DNA for the CDR3 is TGTGCCAGCAAGGAGACCCAGTACTTC. This gives the protein CASKETQYF.

V gene TRBV7-9 combines with J gene TRBJ2-1; tentatively, D is TRBD2 (6 bases). CDR3 length: 14 amino acids. CDR1 SEHNR and CDR2 FQNEAQ come from the germline V gene (reference sequence). Trimming left V 3 bases short and J 12 bases short, with 18 bases between. DNA of the CDR3: TGTGCCAGCAGCTTCCCGGTGGAGGGGATAGGGCAGTTCTTC. It translates to CASSFPVEGIGQFF.

The genes are TRBV19 and TRBJ2-7, with D possibly called TRBD1 or TRBD2 (5 bases each). This CDR3 has 16 residues. CDR1 and CDR2 from the germline V gene are LNHDA and SQIVND (reference sequence). V shed 4 bases and J shed 3 bases, with 19 bases lying between them. As DNA, the CDR3 is TGTGCCAGTAGTACTACCCGGGACGGAAAGATCTACGAGCAGTACTTC. This gives the protein CASSTTRDGKIYEQYF.

The chain recombines TRBV19 with TRBJ2-1; TRBD2 aligns across 7 bases. Germline V lookup: CDR1 LNHDA, CDR2 SQIVND (reference sequence). V was clipped by 5 bases and J by 7 bases; unmatched bases: 8. The CDR3 consists of 14 residues. CDR3 DNA sequence: TGTGCCAGTAGTGGGTGGGAGGGCTTGAATGAGCAGTTCTTC. Protein sequence: CASSGWEGLNEQFF. Drawing the rest from reference TRBV19 and TRBJ2-1, the complete variable domain is DGGITQSPKYLFRKEGQNVTLSCEQNLNHDAMYWYRQDPGQGLRLIYYSQIVNDFQKGDIAEGYSVSREKKESFPLTVTSAQKNPTAFYLCASSGWEGLNEQFFGPGTRLTVL.

This chain links TRBV11-3 with TRBJ1-1, with a weak D call TRBD1 (5 bases). The CDR3 contains 14 residues. Between the trimmed V and J ends, which lost 1 base and 13 bases, there was a span of 19 bases. Germline assignment: CDR1 SGHNT and CDR2 YENEEA. Here the CDR3 DNA reads TGTGCCAGCAGCTTAGGCGGGACCGAGTTTAAGCTTTTCTTT. Translation gives CASSLGGTEFKLFF.

The chain has TRBV19 and TRBJ2-2, with a weak D call TRBD2 (6 bases). The CDR3 sequence is 13 residues long. V was trimmed by 5 bases and J by 5 bases, leaving 9 bases between them. CDR1 is LNHDA, CDR2 SQIVND, per germline (reference sequence). The CDR3: CASSSRGTGELFF. Here the CDR3 DNA reads TGTGCCAGTAGTTCCCGGGGGACCGGGGAGCTGTTTTTT.

The V and J genes are TRBV5-1 and TRBJ2-7; a possible D gene is TRBD2 (5 bases). The CDR3 extends over 12 amino acids. Germline V gives CDR1 SGHRS, CDR2 YFSETQ. V lost 3 bases and J lost 6, with 10 bases in between. The DNA of the CDR3 is TGCGCCAGCAGCTCCCCCCGGGGCGAGCAGTACTTC. Encoded protein: CASSSPRGEQYF.

The rearrangement joins TRBV7-2 to TRBJ2-1; 7 bases align to TRBD1. With 4 bases clipped from V and 1 base from J, the junction kept 10 bases outside the gene matches. This CDR3 has 17 residues. Germline V lookup: CDR1 SGHTA, CDR2 FQGNSA. The DNA of the CDR3 is TGTGCCAGCAGCTCCCGGACAGGCGCCGATTCCTACAATGAGCAGTTCTTC. It encodes CASSSRTGADSYNEQFF.

The rearrangement links TRBV5-1 to TRBJ2-7; D is undetermined. There are 14 residues in the CDR3. The V gene lost 0 bases and the J gene lost 0 bases, with 7 bases spanning the gap. CDR1 is SGHRS and CDR2 is YFSETQ in the germline V gene. Written as DNA, the CDR3 is TGCGCCAGCAGCTTGGGGCTAGACTCCTACGAGCAGTACTTC. Amino acids: CASSLGLDSYEQYF.

J is TRBJ2-7 and V is TRBV11-2, with D possibly matching TRBD2 (5 bases). The CDR3 loop spans 15 amino acids. Germline CDR1 reads SGHAT; CDR2 reads FQNNGV. Trimming shortened V by 0 bases and J by 0 bases, and 9 bases separated the two germline ends. The CDR3: CASSLELGSSYEQYF. The CDR3 DNA sequence: TGTGCCAGCAGCTTAGAGCTAGGGAGCTCCTACGAGCAGTACTTC.

This sequence joins TRBV7-2 and TRBJ1-1; perhaps TRBD1 as D (6 bases). Trimming took off 7 bases at V and 5 bases at J, with 11 bases between the two ends. The CDR3 loop spans 12 amino acids. Germline CDR1 and CDR2: SGHTA and FQGNSA. CDR3 sequence: CASTRGKTEAFF. As DNA, the CDR3 is TGTGCCAGCACGAGGGGGAAGACTGAAGCTTTCTTT. The whole variable domain, filled in from reference TRBV7-2 and TRBJ1-1, reads GAGVSQSPSNKVTEKGKDVELRCDPISGHTALYWYRQSLGQGLEFLIYFQGNSAPDKSGLPSDRFSAERTGGSVSTLTIQRTQQEDSAVYLCASTRGKTEAFFGQGTRLTVV.

This clone appeared a few times. Distinct nucleotide sequences in the sample also encode this CDR3. The chain uses TRBV9 and TRBJ1-1; D not resolved. Germline CDR1 SGDLS, CDR2 YYNGEE. This CDR3 contains 12 residues. Trimming took 0 bases from V and 3 from J, leaving 3 bases between them. Here the CDR3 DNA reads TGTGCCAGCAGCGTAGGCCACACTGAAGCTTTCTTT. As protein: CASSVGHTEAFF.

This clone was detected once. The chain combines TRBV7-2 with TRBJ2-7; unclear D gene. CDR3 length: 14 residues. CDR1 SGHTA and CDR2 FQGNSA come from the germline V gene. Trimming stripped 1 base from V and 2 bases from J, with 9 bases between. CDR3 sequence: CASSLVVIPYEQYF. CDR3 in DNA: TGTGCCAGCAGCTTAGTCGTCATTCCCTACGAGCAGTACTTC.

The chain joins TRBV9 to TRBJ2-2; TRBD1 or TRBD2 may be the D gene (5 bases each). V gave up 4 bases and J gave up 9 bases, with 19 bases separating them. CDR3 size: 15 residues. Germline CDR1 is SGDLS and CDR2 is YYNGEE. CDR3 bases: TGTGCCAGCAGCTCCGGGGACCTTCTCGGGCGGGAGCTGTTTTTT. Amino acids: CASSSGDLLGRELFF.

The rearrangement links TRBV7-8 to TRBJ2-3; no reliable D call. The V gene lost 8 bases and the J gene lost 4 bases, with 22 bases spanning the gap. The CDR3 totals 16 residues. The germline CDR1 and CDR2 sequences are SGHVS and FQNEAQ. CDR3 loop: CASRTKGAERADTQYF. The CDR3 DNA sequence: TGTGCCAGCCGGACCAAGGGTGCCGAAAGAGCAGATACGCAGTATTTT.